Each of the 7 T cell receptor beta chains below was sequenced from the same sample in a study of breast tumors, draining lymph nodes, adjacent tissues. Breast cancer patients provided tissue from their axillary draining lymph nodes. TCRdb redid the calling of the multiplex PCR reads with MiXCR, one entry per CDR3 protein. The sample contains approximately 90,000 distinct CDR3 sequences, roughly 28% of which appear only once. Sequencing was done on a sample of axillary lymph node tissue. The origin of the receptors is a female donor with breast cancer. Some clones in this sample may be carry-over from other donors' samples.

This clonotype was seen many times. The chain links TRBV4-1 to TRBJ2-5; perhaps TRBD1 as D (5 bases). The germline gives CDR1 MGHRA, CDR2 YSYEKL. This CDR3 has 13 amino acids. Between the trimmed V and J ends, which lost 4 bases and 5 bases, there was a span of 11 bases. For the CDR3, the DNA is TGCGCCAGCAGCCGGACATTCGGTGAGACCCAGTACTTC. The encoded protein is CASSRTFGETQYF.

This clonotype was detected ten times or more. The rearrangement joins TRBV7-9 to TRBJ2-2; D is tentatively TRBD1 or TRBD2 (5 bases each). Germline CDR1 SEHNR, CDR2 FQNEAQ (reference sequence). The CDR3 loop spans 14 amino acids. Trimming pared 4 bases from V and 2 bases from J, leaving 8 bases between. CDR3 bases: TGTGCCAGCAGCTCGGGACCTAACACCGGGGAGCTGTTTTTT. Translating gives CASSSGPNTGELFF.

This clonotype has ten or more counts. This sequence may be a read error, since a much larger clone differs from it by one base. The chain has TRBV12-3 or TRBV12-4 and TRBJ2-5, with TRBD2 as a possible D gene (6 bases). This CDR3 is 12 amino acids long. Trimming shortened V by 6 bases and J by 5 bases, and 10 bases separated the two germline ends. CDR3 residues: CASSCTSETQYF. The CDR3, as DNA: TGTGCCAGCAGCTGCACTAGCGAGACCCAGTACTTC.

Comments on this clonotype: A read error is likely, as this CDR3 ends without the conserved phenylalanine or tryptophan. CDR3 nucleotide sequence: TGTGCCAGCAGCCGACGTGCTCAGGGTTCCGAGCAGTACCTC. Translating it yields CASSRRAQGSEQYL. J is TRBJ2-7 and V is TRBV7-9; maybe TRBD1 (5 bases). The CDR3 is 14 amino acids. The V end was cut by 5 bases, the J end by 6 bases, with 17 bases between. Germline CDR1 SEHNR, CDR2 FQNEAQ (reference sequence).

The chain employs TRBV29-1 and TRBJ2-1; D possibly matches TRBD1 or TRBD2 (5 bases each). There are 15 residues in the CDR3. CDR1 is SQVTM and CDR2 is ANQGSEA in the germline V gene. Trimming cost V 3 bases and J 0 bases, with 12 bases left between them. CDR3: CSVDGTASSYNEQFF. The CDR3 region has the DNA TGCAGCGTTGATGGGACGGCGAGCTCCTACAATGAGCAGTTCTTC.

This clonotype was detected many times. A much larger clone differs by one base, so this may be a read error. The chain is built from TRBV20-1 and TRBJ2-7; D may be TRBD2 (5 bases). The CDR3 totals 15 residues. V was cut by 0 bases and J by 4 bases, with 16 bases left in between. Germline-derived CDR1 and CDR2 are DFQATT and SNEGSKA (reference sequence). CDR3 protein: CSARDPLSGAYEQYF. Written as DNA, the CDR3 is TGCAGTGCTAGAGATCCGCTAAGCGGAGCTTACGAGCAGTACTTC.

This clonotype was counted once. One end of the junction fails to match germline, which may point to a read error. The chain couples TRBV9 to TRBJ2-2; TRBD2 matches at 7 bases. CDR3 length: 15 residues. Looked up from germline, CDR1 is SGDLS and CDR2 is YYNGEE. CDR3 nucleotides: TGTGCCAGCAGCTTTAACGGGAGGCGGTCCGGGGAGCTGTTCTTT. This encodes CASSFNGRRSGELFF. Variable domain in full (rest from reference TRBV9 and TRBJ2-2): DSGVTQTPKHLITATGQRVTLRCSPRSGDLSVYWYQQSLDQGLQFLIQYYNGEERAKGNILERFSAQQFPDLHSELNLSSLELGDSALYFCASSFNGRRSGELFFGEGSRLTVL.